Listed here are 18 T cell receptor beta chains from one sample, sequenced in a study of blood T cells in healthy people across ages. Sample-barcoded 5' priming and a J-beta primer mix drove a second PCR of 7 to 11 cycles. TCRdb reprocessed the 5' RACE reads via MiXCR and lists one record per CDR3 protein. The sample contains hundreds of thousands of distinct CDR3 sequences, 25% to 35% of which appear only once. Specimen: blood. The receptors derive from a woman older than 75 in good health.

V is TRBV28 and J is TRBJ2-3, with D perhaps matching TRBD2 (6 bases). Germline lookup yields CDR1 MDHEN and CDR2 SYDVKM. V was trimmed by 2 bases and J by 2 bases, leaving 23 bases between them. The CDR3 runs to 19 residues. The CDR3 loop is CASSLEWLGGDSYTDTQYF. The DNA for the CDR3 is TGTGCCAGCAGTTTAGAGTGGCTGGGCGGGGATAGTTACACAGATACGCAGTATTTT.

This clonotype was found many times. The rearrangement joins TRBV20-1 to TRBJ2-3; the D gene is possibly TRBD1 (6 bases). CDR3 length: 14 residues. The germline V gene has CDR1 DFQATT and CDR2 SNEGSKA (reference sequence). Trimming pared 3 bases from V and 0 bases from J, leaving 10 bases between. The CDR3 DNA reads TGCAGTGCTAGTCCAGGGGCTAGCACAGATACGCAGTATTTT. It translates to CSASPGASTDTQYF.

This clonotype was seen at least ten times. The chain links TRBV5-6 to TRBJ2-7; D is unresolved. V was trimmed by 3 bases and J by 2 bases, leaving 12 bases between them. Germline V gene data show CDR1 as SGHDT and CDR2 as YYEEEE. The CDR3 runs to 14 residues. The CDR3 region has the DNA TGTGCCAGCAGCTCTTACGGTACGACCTACGAGCAGTACTTC. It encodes CASSSYGTTYEQYF.

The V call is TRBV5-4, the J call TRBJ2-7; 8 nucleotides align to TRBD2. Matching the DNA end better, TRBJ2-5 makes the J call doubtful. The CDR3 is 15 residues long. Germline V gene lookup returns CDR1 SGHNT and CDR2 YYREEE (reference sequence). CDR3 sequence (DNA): TGTGCCAGCAGCTCGAGGACTAGCCTGGCAGAGACCCAGTACTTC. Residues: CASSSRTSLAETQYF.

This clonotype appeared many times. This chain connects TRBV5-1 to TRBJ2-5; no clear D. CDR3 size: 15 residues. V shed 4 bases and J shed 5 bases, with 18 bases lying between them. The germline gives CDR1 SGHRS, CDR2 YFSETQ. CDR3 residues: CASSSTIRAEETQYF. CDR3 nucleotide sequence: TGCGCCAGCAGCAGTACCATTAGGGCCGAGGAGACCCAGTACTTC.

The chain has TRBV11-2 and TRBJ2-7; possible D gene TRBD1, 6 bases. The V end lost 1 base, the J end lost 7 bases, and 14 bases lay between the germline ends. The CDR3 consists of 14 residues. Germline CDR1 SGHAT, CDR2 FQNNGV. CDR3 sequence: CASSLGDTGNEQYF. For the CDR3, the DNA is TGTGCCAGCAGCTTAGGGGACACCGGGAATGAGCAGTACTTC. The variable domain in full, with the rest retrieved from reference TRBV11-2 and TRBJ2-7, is EAGVAQSPRYKIIEKRQSVAFWCNPISGHATLYWYQQILGQGPKLLIQFQNNGVVDDSQLPKDRFSAERLKGVDSTLKIQPAKLEDSAVYLCASSLGDTGNEQYFGPGTRLTVT.

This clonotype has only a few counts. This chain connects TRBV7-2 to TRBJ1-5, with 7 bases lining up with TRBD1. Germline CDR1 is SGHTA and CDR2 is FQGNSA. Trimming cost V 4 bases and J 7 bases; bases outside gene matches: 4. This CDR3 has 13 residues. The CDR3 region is CASSSGTAQPQHF. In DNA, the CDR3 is TGTGCCAGCAGCTCGGGGACAGCCCAGCCCCAGCATTTT.

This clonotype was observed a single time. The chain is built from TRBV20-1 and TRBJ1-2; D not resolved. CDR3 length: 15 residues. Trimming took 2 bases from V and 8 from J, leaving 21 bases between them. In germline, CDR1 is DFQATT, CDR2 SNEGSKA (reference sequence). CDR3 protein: CSARTFSGSWNGYTF. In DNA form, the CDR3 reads TGCAGTGCTAGAACCTTCTCCGGCTCTTGGAACGGCTACACCTTC.

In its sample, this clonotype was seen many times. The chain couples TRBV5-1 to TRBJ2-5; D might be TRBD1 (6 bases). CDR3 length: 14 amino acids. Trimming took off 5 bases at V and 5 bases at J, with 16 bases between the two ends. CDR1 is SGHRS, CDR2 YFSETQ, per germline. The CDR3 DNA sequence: TGCGCCAGCAGAGGACAGTCCCGTGGGGAGACCCAGTACTTC. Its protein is CASRGQSRGETQYF. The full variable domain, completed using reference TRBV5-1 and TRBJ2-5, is KAGVTQTPRYLIKTRGQQVTLSCSPISGHRSVSWYQQTPGQGLQFLFEYFSETQRNKGNFPGRFSGRQFSNSRSEMNVSTLELGDSALYLCASRGQSRGETQYFGPGTRLLVL.

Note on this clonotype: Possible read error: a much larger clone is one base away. The CDR3 DNA follows: TGCAGTGCTTCAATTTATGGGACTGACGAGTCCCAGTACTTC. It translates to CSASIYGTDESQYF. V is TRBV20-1 and J is TRBJ2-5; possibly TRBD2 for D (6 bases). V was trimmed by 5 bases and J by 9 bases, leaving 22 bases between them. The CDR3 contains 14 residues. Per the germline V gene, CDR1 is DFQATT and CDR2 is SNEGSKA (reference sequence).

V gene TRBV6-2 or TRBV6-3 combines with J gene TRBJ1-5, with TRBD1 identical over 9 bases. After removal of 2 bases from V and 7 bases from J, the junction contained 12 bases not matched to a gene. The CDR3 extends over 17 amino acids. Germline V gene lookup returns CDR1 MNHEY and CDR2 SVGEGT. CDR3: CASSYRDREYVLQPQHF. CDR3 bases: TGTGCCAGCAGTTACCGGGACAGGGAGTATGTTTTGCAGCCCCAGCATTTT.

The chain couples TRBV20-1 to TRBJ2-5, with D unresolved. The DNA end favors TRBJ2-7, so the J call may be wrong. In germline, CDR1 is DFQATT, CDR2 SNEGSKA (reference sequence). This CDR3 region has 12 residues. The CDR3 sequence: CSARASGYEQYF. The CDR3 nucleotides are TGCAGTGCTAGAGCTAGTGGTTACGAGCAGTACTTC.

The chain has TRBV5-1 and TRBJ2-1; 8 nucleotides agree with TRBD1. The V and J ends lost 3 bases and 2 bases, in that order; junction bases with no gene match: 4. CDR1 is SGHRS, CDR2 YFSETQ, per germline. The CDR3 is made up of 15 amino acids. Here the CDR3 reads CASSSGQDPYNEQFF. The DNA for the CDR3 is TGCGCCAGCAGCTCGGGACAGGACCCCTACAATGAGCAGTTCTTC.

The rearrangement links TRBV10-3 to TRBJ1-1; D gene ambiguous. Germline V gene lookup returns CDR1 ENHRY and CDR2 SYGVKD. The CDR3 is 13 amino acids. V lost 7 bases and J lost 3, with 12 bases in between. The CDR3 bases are TGTGCCATCACTCGGCAGCGGGACACTGAAGCTTTCTTT. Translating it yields CAITRQRDTEAFF.

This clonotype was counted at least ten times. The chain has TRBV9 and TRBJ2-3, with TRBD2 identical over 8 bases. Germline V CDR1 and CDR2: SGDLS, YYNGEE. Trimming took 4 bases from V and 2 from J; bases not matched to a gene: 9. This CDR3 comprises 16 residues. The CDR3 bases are TGTGCCAGCAGCTCCTCGTTAGCGGGAATCACAGATACGCAGTATTTT. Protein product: CASSSSLAGITDTQYF. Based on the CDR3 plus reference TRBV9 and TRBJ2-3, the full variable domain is DSGVTQTPKHLITATGQRVTLRCSPRSGDLSVYWYQQSLDQGLQFLIQYYNGEERAKGNILERFSAQQFPDLHSELNLSSLELGDSALYFCASSSSLAGITDTQYFGPGTRLTVL.

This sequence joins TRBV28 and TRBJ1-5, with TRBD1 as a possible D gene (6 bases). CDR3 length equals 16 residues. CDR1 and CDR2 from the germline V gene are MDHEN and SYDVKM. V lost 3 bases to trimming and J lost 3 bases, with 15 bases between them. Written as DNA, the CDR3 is TGTGCCAGCAGTTTGACCGGGACAACGATCAATCAGCCCCAGCATTTT. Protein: CASSLTGTTINQPQHF.

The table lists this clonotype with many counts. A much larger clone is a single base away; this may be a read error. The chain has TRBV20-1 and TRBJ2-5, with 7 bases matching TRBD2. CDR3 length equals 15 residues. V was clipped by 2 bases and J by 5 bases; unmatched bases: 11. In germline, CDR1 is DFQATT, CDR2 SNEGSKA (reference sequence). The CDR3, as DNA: TGCAGTGCTAGAAAAAGCGGGGCCCTAGGGGAGACCCAGTACTTC. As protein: CSARKSGALGETQYF.

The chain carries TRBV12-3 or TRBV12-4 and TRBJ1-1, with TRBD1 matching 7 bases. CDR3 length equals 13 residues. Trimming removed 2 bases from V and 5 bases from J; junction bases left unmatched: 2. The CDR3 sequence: CASSLLGQTEAFF. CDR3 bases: TGTGCCAGCAGTTTATTGGGACAGACTGAAGCTTTCTTT.